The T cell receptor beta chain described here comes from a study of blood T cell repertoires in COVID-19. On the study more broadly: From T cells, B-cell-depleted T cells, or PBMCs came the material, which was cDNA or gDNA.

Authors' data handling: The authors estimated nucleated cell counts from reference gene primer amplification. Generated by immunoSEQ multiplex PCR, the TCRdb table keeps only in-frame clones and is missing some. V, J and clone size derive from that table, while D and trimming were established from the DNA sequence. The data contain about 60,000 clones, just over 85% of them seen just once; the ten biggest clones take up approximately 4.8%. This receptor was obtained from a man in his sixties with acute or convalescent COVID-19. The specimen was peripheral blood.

CDR3 sequence: CASSFKWRGRTNEKLFF. The CDR3 coding sequence is TGTGCCAGCAGCTTCAAATGGCGCGGGCGGACTAATGAAAAACTGTTTTTT. The chain recombines TRBV7-8 with TRBJ1-4; D is undetermined. The CDR3 is 17 residues long. Looked up from germline, CDR1 is SGHVS and CDR2 is FQNEAQ. V gave up 3 bases and J gave up 2 bases, with 16 bases separating them. Combining the CDR3 with reference TRBV7-8 and TRBJ1-4 gives the whole variable domain GAGVSQSPRYKVAKRGQDVALRCDPISGHVSLFWYQQALGQGPEFLTYFQNEAQLDKSGLPSDRFFAERPEGSVSTLKIQRTQQEDSAVYLCASSFKWRGRTNEKLFFGSGTQLSVL.